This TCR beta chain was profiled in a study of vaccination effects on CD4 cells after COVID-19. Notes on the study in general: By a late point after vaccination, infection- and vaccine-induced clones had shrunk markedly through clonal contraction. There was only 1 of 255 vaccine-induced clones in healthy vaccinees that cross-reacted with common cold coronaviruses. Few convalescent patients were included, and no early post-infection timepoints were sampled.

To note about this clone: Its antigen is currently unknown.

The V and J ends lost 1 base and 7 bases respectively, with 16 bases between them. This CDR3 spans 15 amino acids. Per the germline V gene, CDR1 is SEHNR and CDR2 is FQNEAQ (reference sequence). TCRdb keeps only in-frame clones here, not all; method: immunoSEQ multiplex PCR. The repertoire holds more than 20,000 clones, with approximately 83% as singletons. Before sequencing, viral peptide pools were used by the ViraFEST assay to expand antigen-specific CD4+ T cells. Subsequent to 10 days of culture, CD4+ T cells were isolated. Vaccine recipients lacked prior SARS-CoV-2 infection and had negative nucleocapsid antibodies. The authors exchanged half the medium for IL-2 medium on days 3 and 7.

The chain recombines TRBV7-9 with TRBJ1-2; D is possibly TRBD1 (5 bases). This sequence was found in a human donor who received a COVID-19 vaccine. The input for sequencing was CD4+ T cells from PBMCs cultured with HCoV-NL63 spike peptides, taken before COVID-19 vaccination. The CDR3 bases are TGTGCCAGCAGCTTAGGGGTGTCGGGGGGGTTTGGCTACACCTTC. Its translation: CASSLGVSGGFGYTF.